This TCR beta chain was retrieved from a study of cytomegalovirus exposure and HLA in healthy donors. Overall study results and limits: Confirmation was obtained in vitro that a few CMV-associated chains are specific for CMV antigens. In an earlier analysis, productive rearrangement rates for most beta V segments clustered near 90% or 30%.

In the PCR, 60 Vbeta and 13 Jbeta primers were used. Profiling relied on immunoSEQ multiplex PCR, and the TCRdb table lists in-frame clones only, not all of them. The repertoire consists of about 280,000 clones, with 70% to 90% occurring once and the leading ten covering roughly 2.3%. From germline, CDR1 is WSHSY and CDR2 SAAADI. The CDR3 has 17 amino acids. With 2 bases clipped from V and 1 base from J, the junction kept 8 bases outside the gene matches. Remarks on this clone: Its target is not known.

The study sampled nominally healthy donors, though unrecorded immune exposures were likely. The sequence was obtained from a woman between 18 and 29 years old in good health and CMV-seronegative. The chain recombines TRBV10-2 with TRBJ1-5, with 7 bases identical to TRBD1. Material: PBMCs. CDR3 residues: CASSERRQGISNQPQHF. CDR3 nucleotides: TGCGCCAGCAGTGAGAGGCGACAGGGTATCAGCAATCAGCCCCAGCATTTT.